One and the same sample provided the 3 T cell receptor beta chains below, sequenced in a study of T-cell memory formation after mild COVID-19. Each CDR3 protein is one row after TCRdb ran MiXCR on the 5' RACE reads. The sample has fewer than 250,000 distinct CDR3 sequences, roughly 10% seen once. The sample consisted of PBMCs or a T cell subset sorted from them (not recorded which). Source of these receptors: a man younger than 30 who had mild COVID-19 (a few samples of this study predate the infection). Cell type and time point are not known.

This clonotype occurred a few times. The chain joins TRBV10-3 to TRBJ2-5; D unresolved. Per germline, CDR1 ENHRY and CDR2 SYGVKD. This CDR3 spans 12 amino acids. V was cut by 6 bases and J by 3 bases, with 8 bases left in between. The CDR3 DNA is TGTGCCATCAGGGGCAGCGAAGAGACCCAGTACTTC. This translates into CAIRGSEETQYF.

Only a few counts were recorded for this clonotype. The rearrangement joins TRBV5-1 to TRBJ2-3; 7 bases line up with TRBD2. Per the germline V gene, CDR1 is SGHRS and CDR2 is YFSETQ. This CDR3 contains 15 residues. Germline trimming cut 5 bases from V and 0 bases from J; bases unmatched to any gene: 6. The CDR3 DNA follows: TGCGCCAGCAGACCCAGCGGGGCTAGCACAGATACGCAGTATTTT. Its translation is CASRPSGASTDTQYF.

In this sample, this clonotype turned up a few times. This chain uses TRBV27 with TRBJ2-7; 9 bases are shared with TRBD1. The germline gives CDR1 MNHEY, CDR2 SMNVEV (reference sequence). With 6 bases clipped from V and 5 bases from J, the junction kept 5 bases outside the gene matches. The CDR3 sequence is 13 residues long. CDR3 in DNA: TGTGCCAGCAGCGGACAGGGGAGAGACGAGCAGTACTTC. Amino acids: CASSGQGRDEQYF.